Below, 14 T cell receptor beta chains from the same sample are listed, as sequenced in a study of read filtering for tumor transcriptome and immune sequencing. This library used 300 to 500 ng RNA and molecular barcoded adaptors spanning alpha/delta and beta/gamma chains. TCRdb passed the reads through MiXCR, listing each CDR3 protein once. The profile covers around 48,000 distinct CDR3 sequences, with about 19% appearing a single time and approximately 15% taken by the ten largest. The sequenced material came from a population of CD138-negative cells sorted from bone marrow. These receptors all come from a donor aged 40 or over with multiple myeloma.

This clonotype was detected ten times or more. The chain carries TRBV6-5 and TRBJ2-2; D unclear. Trimming left V 2 bases short and J 4 bases short, with 11 bases between. The CDR3 consists of 15 residues. The V gene's germline CDR1 is MNHEY and CDR2 SVGAGI. In nucleotides, the CDR3 is TGTGCCAGCAGTTACGACCGTACCCCCACCGGGGAGCTGTTTTTT. It yields the protein CASSYDRTPTGELFF.

This clonotype was recorded many times. The V and J genes are TRBV19 and TRBJ2-2; 7 bases line up with TRBD2. Germline CDR1 is LNHDA and CDR2 is SQIVND (reference sequence). CDR3 size: 15 residues. The V segment lost 7 bases and the J segment 1 base; nucleotides outside the gene matches: 6. CDR3 protein: CASNPSGGNTGELFF. In DNA form, the CDR3 reads TGTGCCAGTAACCCTAGCGGAGGGAACACCGGGGAGCTGTTTTTT.

This clonotype appeared many times. The gene calls are TRBV29-1 and TRBJ1-5; possibly TRBD1 for D (6 bases). V lost 6 bases, J lost 2 bases, and 14 bases lay in between. Germline CDR1 reads SQVTM; CDR2 reads ANQGSEA. This CDR3 region has 14 residues. In nucleotides, the CDR3 is TGCAGCGTCGGGGCGGCAGGGGGCAATCAGCCCCAGCATTTT. Translating gives CSVGAAGGNQPQHF.

This clonotype was observed a handful of times. This CDR3 reads CASSHQSANPQGDTQYF. Written as DNA, the CDR3 is TGTGCCAGCTCACATCAATCAGCGAATCCGCAGGGGGATACGCAGTATTTT. V usage is TRBV18 and J usage is TRBJ2-3; a possible D gene is TRBD1 (6 bases). V lost 4 bases to trimming and J lost 6 bases, with 23 bases between them. CDR1 and CDR2 from the germline V gene are KGHSH and LQKENI. The CDR3 is made up of 17 amino acids.

The table lists this clonotype with a few counts. The chain uses TRBV3-1 and TRBJ2-3, with D possibly TRBD2 on 5 matching bases. The V gene's germline CDR1 is LGHDT and CDR2 YNNKEL (reference sequence). CDR3 size: 16 residues. Trimming took 4 bases from V and 1 from J, leaving 15 bases between them. The CDR3 region has the DNA TGTGCCAGCAGCCCAGTCGGGGTGCGGGGCACAGATACGCAGTATTTT. As protein: CASSPVGVRGTDTQYF.

The chain carries TRBV5-1 and TRBJ2-1; D is uncertain. The germline CDR1 and CDR2 sequences are SGHRS and YFSETQ. The length of the CDR3 is 15 residues. CDR3 DNA sequence: TGCGTGAGCAGCTTGGGCCAAGCTCGGGTCAATGAGCAGTTCTTC. It is translated as CVSSLGQARVNEQFF.

This clonotype was seen many times. This chain joins TRBV3-1 and TRBJ1-2; 9 nucleotides align to TRBD1. This CDR3 is built from 14 residues. Germline V lookup: CDR1 LGHDT, CDR2 YNNKEL (reference sequence). Germline trimming cut 3 bases from V and 6 bases from J; bases unmatched to any gene: 5. The CDR3 coding sequence is TGTGCCAGCAGCCATCGGACAGGGGAAGATGGCTACACCTTC. This gives the protein CASSHRTGEDGYTF.

Many counts were recorded for this clonotype. CDR3 protein: CATSRVLETRMNTEAFF. For the CDR3, the DNA is TGTGCCACCAGCAGAGTCCTCGAAACCCGCATGAACACTGAAGCTTTCTTT. The chain carries TRBV15 and TRBJ1-1; D not resolved. The V gene lost 1 base and the J gene lost 0 bases, with 15 bases spanning the gap. The germline V gene has CDR1 LNHNV and CDR2 YYDKDF (reference sequence). CDR3 size: 17 residues.

Judged by abundance, this clonotype is medium-sized. The chain recombines TRBV6-5 with TRBJ2-1; D ambiguous. The ends were cut back, 2 bases at V and 8 bases at J, with 4 bases in the middle. CDR1 and CDR2 (germline): MNHEY, SVGAGI. The CDR3 totals 11 residues. The DNA for the CDR3 is TGTGCCAGCAGTTACGGCGATGAGCAGTTCTTC. Residues: CASSYGDEQFF.

This clonotype occurred many times. This chain uses TRBV30 with TRBJ1-6; D is uncertain. With 0 bases removed from V and 7 bases from J, the gap between germline ends came to 16 bases. The CDR3 has 16 amino acids. Germline CDR1 GTSNPN, CDR2 SVGIG (reference sequence). This chain's CDR3 is CAWSVDLSGLNSPLHF. CDR3 sequence (DNA): TGTGCCTGGAGTGTCGACCTCTCGGGGTTGAATTCACCCCTCCACTTT.

This clonotype was counted only a few times. This chain joins TRBV7-2 and TRBJ2-1; tentatively, D is TRBD1 or TRBD2 (5 bases each). Germline V gives CDR1 SGHTA, CDR2 FQGNSA. Deletions cut 4 bases from V and 2 bases from J, with 15 bases between. This CDR3 spans 16 amino acids. This CDR3 is CASSSSVRGPYNEQFF. The CDR3 nucleotides are TGTGCCAGCAGCTCCTCGGTTCGGGGCCCCTACAATGAGCAGTTCTTC.

This clonotype was seen many times. CDR3 sequence (DNA): TGTGCCAGCGCTAAGTCCGGGACGGACCCTGAAGCTTTCTTT. Its translation is CASAKSGTDPEAFF. This chain joins TRBV14 and TRBJ1-1; tentative D call: TRBD1 (5 bases). The CDR3 extends over 14 amino acids. CDR1 SGHDN and CDR2 FVKESK come from the germline V gene. V lost 8 bases and J 6 bases, leaving 19 bases between the germline ends. The full variable domain, rest sourced from reference TRBV14 and TRBJ1-1, is EAGVTQFPSHSVIEKGQTVTLRCDPISGHDNLYWYRRVMGKEIKFLLHFVKESKQDESGMPNNRFLAERTGGTYSTLKVQPAELEDSGVYFCASAKSGTDPEAFFGQGTRLTVV.

This clonotype was seen ten or more times. This chain joins TRBV7-2 and TRBJ1-1, with D uncertain. This CDR3 is built from 13 residues. The ends were cut back, 1 base at V and 0 bases at J, with 3 bases in the middle. Germline lookup yields CDR1 SGHTA and CDR2 FQGNSA. CDR3 sequence reads: CASSLVVNTEAFF. For the CDR3, the DNA is TGTGCCAGCAGCTTAGTGGTGAACACTGAAGCTTTCTTT.

Worth noting for this clonotype: This may stem from a read error, because a much larger clone lies one nucleotide away. The chain carries TRBV7-9 and TRBJ2-2, with D unclear. The CDR3 is 15 residues long. Germline V CDR1 and CDR2: SEHNR, FQNEAQ (reference sequence). CDR3 sequence: CASSYSNHNTEELFF. For the CDR3, the DNA is TGTGCCAGCAGCTACTCTAACCATAACACCGAGGAGCTGTTTTTT.